This paragraph reports one T cell receptor beta chain. Its antigen is still unknown. The data derive from a study of cytomegalovirus exposure and HLA in healthy donors. Broader study findings: TCR beta sequences numbering around 15,000 were associated with HLA alleles at 0.05 false discovery rate in a later analysis. In a later analysis, the majority of CMV-associated beta chains seemingly showed HLA restriction.

The study ran its PCR with 60 Vbeta and 13 Jbeta primers. This table comes from immunoSEQ multiplex PCR, and its TCRdb copy is limited to in-frame clones, with some not included. The sample has about 190,000 clones, about 80% seen once. V was shortened by 3 bases and J by 2 bases, with 17 bases between the two germline ends. Looked up from germline, CDR1 is MNHEY and CDR2 is SMNVEV (reference sequence). The CDR3 has 17 residues. Source material: PBMCs. This TCR was recovered from a woman aged 45-60 years in good health and CMV-seropositive. V and J are TRBV27 and TRBJ1-3; D gene unclear. CDR3 region: CASSFIDPTGPGNTIYF. The CDR3 bases are TGTGCCAGCAGTTTTATAGACCCCACTGGGCCTGGAAACACCATATATTTT.